These 7 T cell receptor beta chains were all obtained from the same sample, sequenced in a study of Tregs in tolerant kidney transplant recipients. Clones were sequenced by immunoSEQ multiplex PCR, and TCRdb holds only the in-frame ones, with some missing. The table has tens of thousands of clones, 84% seen once. Sequencing input: CD4+ T cells from blood. The receptors stem from a human donor in good health.

The chain uses TRBV5-8 and TRBJ1-2, with a tentative D call TRBD1 (6 bases). V was trimmed by 2 bases and J by 8 bases, leaving 13 bases between them. Germline CDR1 reads SGHTS; CDR2 reads YDEGEE. There are 13 residues in the CDR3. The CDR3 here is CASSFGQSMGYTF. The CDR3 DNA reads TGTGCCAGCAGCTTCGGACAGAGCATGGGCTACACCTTC.

This clone was detected a few times. The V gene is TRBV7-6, the J gene TRBJ2-1; D remains unclear. V lost 0 bases to trimming and J lost 2 bases, with 11 bases between them. CDR3 length: 16 residues. CDR1 is SGHVS, CDR2 FNYEAQ, per germline. The CDR3 coding sequence is TGTGCCAGCAGCTTAGCGTTTGGTAACGCCTACAATGAGCAGTTCTTC. The encoded protein is CASSLAFGNAYNEQFF.

The V gene is TRBV18, the J gene TRBJ2-1; 10 nucleotides align to TRBD2. Germline CDR1 and CDR2: KGHSH and LQKENI. The CDR3 runs 16 residues. V trimming: 4 bases; J trimming: 2 bases; junction bases outside the gene matches: 5. The CDR3 loop is CASSRIGTSAYNEQFF. CDR3 nucleotide sequence: TGTGCCAGCTCACGAATCGGGACTAGCGCCTACAATGAGCAGTTCTTC.

The rearrangement joins TRBV11-3 to TRBJ1-1; no definite D call. CDR3 length: 15 amino acids. V lost 0 bases, J lost 1 base, and 9 bases lay in between. The germline CDR1 and CDR2 sequences are SGHNT and YENEEA. CDR3 residues: CASSLEFQTNTEAFF. DNA of the CDR3: TGTGCCAGCAGCTTAGAGTTCCAGACGAACACTGAAGCTTTCTTT.

CDR3 coding DNA: TGTGCCAGCAGTCCCGGGACAGGGGGCGGCGAGCAGTACTTC. Its translation is CASSPGTGGGEQYF. The chain carries TRBV6-1 and TRBJ2-7, with 12 positions matching TRBD1. Germline CDR1 and CDR2: MNHNS and SASEGT. The CDR3 is 14 amino acids. J was trimmed by 6 bases and V by 5 bases; bases with no gene match: 5.

This chain joins TRBV11-3 and TRBJ1-1; 8 bases align to TRBD1. The CDR3 contains 14 residues. Looked up from germline, CDR1 is SGHNT and CDR2 is YENEEA. J was trimmed by 3 bases and V by 4 bases; bases with no gene match: 4. CDR3 protein: CASSSGGADTEAFF. CDR3 DNA sequence: TGTGCCAGCAGCTCAGGGGGCGCGGACACTGAAGCTTTCTTT.

The CDR3 spells CASSPDRSGADEQFF. In DNA form, the CDR3 reads TGCGCCAGCAGCCCGGACCGGTCGGGGGCGGATGAGCAGTTCTTC. V usage is TRBV5-1 and J usage is TRBJ2-1; perhaps D is TRBD1 or TRBD2 (6 bases each). CDR3 size: 15 residues. Germline values: CDR1 SGHRS, CDR2 YFSETQ. V lost 4 bases, J lost 8 bases, and 19 bases lay in between.